The clone carrying this T cell receptor beta chain is deemed hyperexpanded. Sequenced by immunoSEQ multiplex PCR; TCRdb stores in-frame clones only, minus some. The sample carries some 940 clones, roughly 80% recorded once. This sample was taken from a study of tumor T cells in aggressive B-cell lymphoma. This CDR3 contains 16 residues. Germline trimming cut 4 bases from V and 1 base from J; bases unmatched to any gene: 7. The germline V gene encodes CDR1 SGDLS and CDR2 YYNGEE. The sequencing input was tumor tissue. This chain connects TRBV9 to TRBJ1-4, with 7 nucleotides matching TRBD1. This receptor was identified in an adult with diffuse large B cell lymphoma. Some clones in this sample may be carry-over from other donors' samples. The CDR3 DNA reads TGTGCCAGCAGCCTTCGCCAGGGGGAAACTAATGAAAAACTGTTTTTT. Translation gives CASSLRQGETNEKLFF.